This entry lists 18 T cell receptor beta chains sequenced from one sample in a study of blood T cell repertoires in COVID-19. Generated by immunoSEQ multiplex PCR, the TCRdb table keeps only in-frame clones and is missing some. The sample consists of a few hundred thousand clones, 80% to 90% of them appearing once. Sequences were obtained from peripheral blood. The receptors derive from a man aged 40-50 years with acute or convalescent COVID-19.

The CDR3 here is CASSKRQGVQQPQHF. CDR3 nucleotide sequence: TGTGCCAGCAGCAAAAGACAGGGGGTTCAACAGCCCCAGCATTTT. The V call is TRBV21-1, the J call TRBJ1-5; TRBD1 reflects the table's D call only, with no check against the DNA. TRBV21-1 corresponds to a pseudogene. CDR3 length: 15 residues.

This sequence joins TRBV3-1 (or the pseudogene TRBV3-2) and TRBJ1-2, with 8 bases fitting TRBD1. Germline CDR1 LGHDT, CDR2 YNNKEL (reference sequence). The junction had 7 bases not matched to a gene; V was cut back by 5 bases and J by 5 bases. The CDR3 has 14 residues. The CDR3 sequence: CASSNADRAYGYTF. CDR3 in DNA: TGTGCCAGCAGCAACGCGGACAGGGCGTATGGCTACACCTTC.

The chain has TRBV5-1 and TRBJ2-7; D is unclear. The germline CDR1 and CDR2 sequences are SGHRS and YFSETQ. V lost 0 bases, J lost 4 bases, and 14 bases lay in between. The CDR3 has 15 residues. This chain's CDR3 is CASSLVASGSYEQYF. The CDR3 coding sequence is TGCGCCAGCAGCTTGGTAGCCAGTGGTTCATACGAGCAGTACTTC.

This clone was counted a few times. The J gene is TRBJ1-2, the V gene TRBV12-2; TRBD1 is taken as the D call from the table, unchecked against the DNA. TRBV12-2 counts as a pseudogene. This CDR3 has 15 amino acids. The chain's CDR3 is CASRLPGQLIYGYTF. The CDR3, as DNA: TGTGCAAGTCGCTTGCCGGGACAGCTAATTTATGGCTACACCTTC.

The chain employs TRBV7-3 and TRBJ2-3; 7 bases map to TRBD1. The CDR3 is 15 amino acids. The V gene's germline CDR1 is SGHTA and CDR2 FQGTGA. V lost 0 bases, J lost 7 bases, and 7 bases stayed unmatched. DNA for the CDR3: TGTGCCAGCAGCTTAACAAGAGAGGGGGCAAATACGCAGTATTTT. Protein: CASSLTREGANTQYF.

This clone was counted a few times. The CDR3 bases are TGTGCCAGCAGCTTAAGGGCTGGTCAGCCCCAGCATTTT. This encodes CASSLRAGQPQHF. J is TRBJ1-5 and V is TRBV7-3, with no clear D. Per the germline V gene, CDR1 is SGHTA and CDR2 is FQGTGA. V was trimmed by 1 base and J by 6 bases, leaving 7 bases between them. The CDR3 consists of 13 residues.

The gene calls are TRBV9 and TRBJ1-1, with D uncertain. Germline assignment: CDR1 SGDLS and CDR2 YYNGEE. The V end lost 4 bases, the J end lost 4 bases, and 11 bases lay between the germline ends. This CDR3 comprises 13 residues. The CDR3 region has the DNA TGTGCCAGCAGCTCCTTCGGGATCACTGAAGCTTTCTTT. Translation: CASSSFGITEAFF.

V gene TRBV28 combines with J gene TRBJ1-2; 12 bases align to TRBD1. This CDR3 has 15 residues. With V trimmed by 6 bases and J by 8 bases, 10 bases remained unmatched. Germline assignment: CDR1 MDHEN and CDR2 SYDVKM. CDR3 sequence reads: CASRGRDRGRWGYTF. In nucleotides, the CDR3 is TGTGCCAGCAGGGGACGGGACAGGGGGCGTTGGGGCTACACCTTC.

V usage is TRBV21-1 and J usage is TRBJ2-5; the table's D call of TRBD2 was not tested on the DNA. TRBV21-1 represents a pseudogene. The CDR3 length is 18 residues. The CDR3 loop reads CASSKAARGLAGSETQYF. DNA of the CDR3: TGTGCCAGCAGCAAAGCGGCTCGGGGACTAGCGGGCTCGGAGACCCAGTACTTC.

In its sample, this clone was seen once. The genes are TRBV6-1 and TRBJ1-1, with 10 nucleotides matching TRBD1. The CDR3 is 17 amino acids. Germline V gene lookup returns CDR1 MNHNS and CDR2 SASEGT. The J segment lost 4 bases and the V segment lost 4 bases, leaving 12 bases of the junction unmatched. The CDR3: CASSGLPGQGEGTEAFF. In DNA form, the CDR3 reads TGTGCCAGCAGTGGACTCCCAGGACAGGGGGAAGGCACTGAAGCTTTCTTT.

This clone was seen only once. The V and J genes are TRBV5-1 and TRBJ2-1; possible D gene TRBD2, 6 bases. The germline gives CDR1 SGHRS, CDR2 YFSETQ. Trimming left V 4 bases short and J 8 bases short, with 19 bases between. The length of the CDR3 is 15 residues. The CDR3 nucleotides read TGCGCCAGCAGCCCCGGGGTGCGGGACGGAGATGAGCAGTTCTTC. The encoded protein is CASSPGVRDGDEQFF.

The chain employs TRBV5-8 and TRBJ1-2; D remains unclear. CDR3 length: 13 residues. CDR1 and CDR2 (germline): SGHTS, YDEGEE. V was clipped by 2 bases and J by 6 bases, with 11 bases between them. The CDR3 DNA sequence: TGTGCCAGCAGCTTTTCCAGGTCGGATGGCTACACCTTC. Translated: CASSFSRSDGYTF.

The chain recombines TRBV6-5 with TRBJ1-6; D uncertain. Looked up from germline, CDR1 is MNHEY and CDR2 is SVGAGI. V dropped 5 bases and J dropped 7 bases, with 15 bases sitting between them. This CDR3 has 15 residues. The CDR3 reads CASSQTTERNSPLHF. DNA of the CDR3: TGTGCCAGCAGTCAAACCACAGAAAGGAATTCACCCCTCCACTTT.

This rearrangement joins TRBV27 to TRBJ1-5; tentative D call: TRBD1 (5 bases). V dropped 0 bases and J dropped 11 bases, with 11 bases sitting between them. This CDR3 is built from 13 residues. Germline V gene data show CDR1 as MNHEY and CDR2 as SMNVEV (reference sequence). CDR3 loop: CASSLSMGGAQHF. CDR3 nucleotide sequence: TGTGCCAGCAGTTTATCGATGGGGGGGGCCCAGCATTTT.

This clone was found once. V gene TRBV3-1 (or the pseudogene TRBV3-2) combines with J gene TRBJ2-1, with a weak D call TRBD2 (5 bases). The CDR3 spans 14 residues. V shed 3 bases and J shed 2 bases, with 8 bases lying between them. Germline V lookup: CDR1 LGHDT, CDR2 YNNKEL (reference sequence). This chain's CDR3 is CASSQRETYNEQFF. The CDR3 bases are TGTGCCAGCAGCCAGAGGGAAACCTACAATGAGCAGTTCTTC.

This clone is medium-sized (0.01 to 0.1%) in the sample. The V call is TRBV12-5, the J call TRBJ1-2; TRBD1 aligns across 12 bases. Unmatched junction bases numbered 11, after V lost 6 bases and J lost 3 bases. The CDR3 loop spans 17 amino acids. Germline V gene lookup returns CDR1 LGHNT and CDR2 FRNRAP. The CDR3 sequence: CASGPPGTGGRHYGYTF. CDR3 DNA sequence: TGTGCTAGTGGACCCCCCGGGACAGGGGGCCGGCACTATGGCTACACCTTC.

The V gene is TRBV7-8, the J gene TRBJ2-7; tentatively, D is TRBD1 (6 bases). CDR3 size: 14 residues. Trimming took off 1 base at V and 1 base at J, with 8 bases between the two ends. Germline CDR1 is SGHVS and CDR2 is FQNEAQ. The DNA of the CDR3 is TGTGCCAGCAGCTTAGGAACAGGGTCCTACGAGCAGTACTTC. It is translated as CASSLGTGSYEQYF.

The chain combines TRBV4-1 with TRBJ1-5; D remains unclear. V lost 4 bases, J lost 7 bases, and 11 bases lay in between. This CDR3 is 13 amino acids long. Per the germline V gene, CDR1 is MGHRA and CDR2 is YSYEKL. The CDR3 DNA reads TGCGCCAGCAGCCCCAAAGACTGGCAGCCCCAGCATTTT. Protein: CASSPKDWQPQHF.